This TCR beta chain is from a study of shared clonotypes between healthy human individuals. In the study overall: Three plates each covered CD4 naive and memory; CD8 naive two, CD8 memory one.

Study-level points and caveats: Estimated richness values were generally larger in naive subsets than in memory subsets. The four-donor shared clonotypes exceeded non-shared clonotypes in generation probability, with non-shared ones scoring lower. With a few donors compared, around 5.4% of naive CD4 clonotypes were shared.

The CDR3 consists of 13 residues. CDR1 SGDLS and CDR2 YYNGEE come from the germline V gene. Trimming took off 0 bases at V and 3 bases at J, with 7 bases between the two ends. Cells designated naive CD8 were CD45RO-negative and were positively selected for CCR7, with terminally differentiated effector memory CD45RA+ cells excluded. Libraries were prepared by immunoSEQ multiplex PCR; TCRdb keeps only in-frame clonotypes and omits some of them. The data contain 2 million or so clones, about 95% of them seen just once; the ten biggest clones take up roughly 1%. About this clone itself: Its antigen remains unknown.

The receptor was derived from a man in his late teens or twenties in good health. Sequences were obtained from naive CD8+ T cells sorted from blood. V and J are TRBV9 and TRBJ2-7, with no clear D. The CDR3 DNA sequence: TGTGCCAGCAGCGTAGGGGCCCTCTACGAGCAGTACTTC. Translating it yields CASSVGALYEQYF. Complete variable domain (other parts from reference TRBV9 and TRBJ2-7): DSGVTQTPKHLITATGQRVTLRCSPRSGDLSVYWYQQSLDQGLQFLIQYYNGEERAKGNILERFSAQQFPDLHSELNLSSLELGDSALYFCASSVGALYEQYFGPGTRLTVT.